The 10 T cell receptor beta chains below were found in one sample sequenced in a study of blood T cells in healthy people across ages. Using a J-beta primer mix together with a sample-barcoded 5' primer, a second PCR was run for roughly 6 to 12 cycles. TCRdb re-called the 5' RACE reads with MiXCR, one entry per CDR3 protein. The table includes fewer than 800,000 distinct CDR3 sequences, roughly 49% detected once. Sequenced material: blood. The origin of the receptors is a woman in her sixties in good health.

J is TRBJ1-1 and V is TRBV7-3, with 9 bases that match TRBD1. CDR1 SGHTA and CDR2 FQGTGA come from the germline V gene. Trimming cost V 6 bases and J 10 bases; bases outside gene matches: 9. The CDR3 sequence is 13 residues long. CDR3: CASSPTGGSLAFF. CDR3 bases: TGTGCCAGCAGTCCGACAGGGGGAAGTTTAGCTTTCTTT.

The chain carries TRBV5-4 and TRBJ2-4; D perhaps matches TRBD2 (6 bases). The J call may be mistaken, given a closer DNA end match to TRBJ2-7. CDR1 SGHNT and CDR2 YYREEE come from the germline V gene (reference sequence). CDR3 length: 15 residues. The CDR3 DNA sequence: TGTGCCAGCAGCTCGCCCCAAACGGGGGCCTACGAGCAGTACTTC. Protein product: CASSSPQTGAYEQYF.

This clonotype showed up just a few times. The V call is TRBV10-3, the J call TRBJ2-1, with D perhaps TRBD2 (6 bases). V lost 4 bases to trimming and J lost 3 bases, with 10 bases between them. The germline V gene encodes CDR1 ENHRY and CDR2 SYGVKD. CDR3 size: 14 residues. CDR3 nucleotides: TGTGCCATCAGTGCGCGGGACCACTACAATGAGCAGTTCTTC. Protein product: CAISARDHYNEQFF.

This clonotype occurred a few times. This chain uses TRBV7-2 with TRBJ2-3, with 7 bases that match TRBD2. Germline CDR1 reads SGHTA; CDR2 reads FQGNSA. The CDR3 has 16 residues. V shed 5 bases, J shed 2 bases, and the junction held 10 bases outside the gene matches. The CDR3 loop is CASSLNMGGITDTQYF. The CDR3 nucleotides read TGTGCCAGCAGCCTCAATATGGGAGGGATCACAGATACGCAGTATTTT.

The J gene is TRBJ2-1, the V gene TRBV5-1; 9 nucleotides align to TRBD2. From germline, CDR1 is SGHRS and CDR2 YFSETQ. This CDR3 region has 16 residues. Unmatched junction bases numbered 6, after V lost 1 base and J lost 4 bases. The CDR3 reads CASSLLAGEIYNEQFF. The CDR3 DNA follows: TGCGCCAGCAGCTTGTTAGCGGGAGAGATTTACAATGAGCAGTTCTTC. Full variable domain (outside the CDR3, taken from reference TRBV5-1 and TRBJ2-1): KAGVTQTPRYLIKTRGQQVTLSCSPISGHRSVSWYQQTPGQGLQFLFEYFSETQRNKGNFPGRFSGRQFSNSRSEMNVSTLELGDSALYLCASSLLAGEIYNEQFFGPGTRLTVL.

V gene TRBV28 combines with J gene TRBJ2-5; TRBD1 matches 12 bases. With 6 bases clipped from V and 2 bases from J, the junction kept 10 bases outside the gene matches. This CDR3 region has 17 residues. The germline gives CDR1 MDHEN, CDR2 SYDVKM. CDR3 nucleotides: TGTGCCAGCAGCCCTTTGGGACAGGGGGCGCTTCAAGAGACCCAGTACTTC. This encodes CASSPLGQGALQETQYF.

The chain has TRBV10-3 and TRBJ1-3; no definite D call. V was clipped by 3 bases and J by 0 bases, with 15 bases between them. The CDR3 loop spans 17 amino acids. Germline V CDR1 and CDR2: ENHRY, SYGVKD. CDR3 coding DNA: TGTGCCATCAGTGACCCGCACATATCTGACTCTGGAAACACCATATATTTT. It translates to CAISDPHISDSGNTIYF.

This chain joins TRBV5-5 and TRBJ2-3; D remains unclear. The CDR3 runs 12 residues. V was cut by 0 bases and J by 7 bases, with 6 bases left in between. CDR1 is SGHKS, CDR2 YYEKEE, per germline (reference sequence). This chain's CDR3 is CASSLVGNTQYF. DNA for the CDR3: TGTGCCAGCAGCTTGGTCGGAAATACGCAGTATTTT.

The genes are TRBV2 and TRBJ1-2, with 7 bases identical to TRBD1. Germline lookup yields CDR1 SNHLY and CDR2 FYNNEI. The CDR3 is 15 amino acids. The V gene end was trimmed by 5 bases and the J gene end by 0 bases; junction bases not matched to a gene: 6. The CDR3 reads CASSSQGLANYGYTF. CDR3 nucleotides: TGTGCCAGCAGTTCACAGGGGCTGGCTAACTATGGCTACACCTTC. Looking up the rest from reference TRBV2 and TRBJ1-2 gives the full variable domain: EPEVTQTPSHQVTQMGQEVILRCVPISNHLYFYWYRQILGQKVEFLVSFYNNEISEKSEIFDDQFSVERPDGSNFTLKIRSTKLEDSAMYFCASSSQGLANYGYTFGSGTRLTVV.

CDR3 region: CASSILHNEQFF. The CDR3 DNA follows: TGTGCCAGTAGTATACTACACAATGAGCAGTTCTTC. The rearrangement links TRBV19 to TRBJ2-1; D call uncertain. V shed 2 bases and J shed 5 bases, with 4 bases lying between them. The CDR3 runs to 12 residues. CDR1 LNHDA and CDR2 SQIVND come from the germline V gene (reference sequence).